The rows below give T cell receptor beta chains drawn from one sample of a study of radiotherapy plus CTLA-4 blockade in lung cancer. Only in-frame clones appear in the TCRdb table, and some are missing; sequencing was by immunoSEQ multiplex PCR. The repertoire holds roughly 90,000 clones, with 85% to 90% as singletons. Sample: peripheral blood, taken from a patient treated with radiotherapy plus ipilimumab. These receptors all come from a human donor with non-small cell lung cancer that progressed on radiotherapy plus ipilimumab. The CDR3 runs from the conserved cysteine through the conserved F or W. D genes are given only for firm matches. Clone size, where shown, is once, few, many, or a class for clones that have expanded.

j_call d_call clone_size v_call cdr3_length cdr3_aa cdr3_nt
TRBJ2-5 NA NA TRBV11-2 14 CASSLGIKQETQYF TGTGCCAGCAGCTTGGGGATAAAACAAGAGACCCAGTACTTC
TRBJ2-1 NA NA TRBV27 11 CATLRNFEQFF TGTGCCACCCTGAGGAATTTTGAGCAGTTCTTC
TRBJ2-7 TRBD2 once TRBV7-3 15 CASSVSGIGPYEQYF TGTGCCAGCAGCGTCAGCGGGATCGGCCCCTACGAGCAGTACTTC
TRBJ2-3 TRBD1 NA TRBV7-8 15 CASRGQGAFTDTQYF TGTGCCAGCAGGGGACAGGGGGCCTTCACAGATACGCAGTATTTT
TRBJ1-1 NA NA TRBV10-3 12 CAISPLGSEAFF TGTGCCATCAGCCCGCTGGGAAGCGAGGCTTTCTTT
TRBJ2-2 NA NA TRBV7-8 17 CASSPIAGRAVSGELFF TGTGCCAGCAGCCCTATCGCGGGCCGGGCCGTCTCCGGGGAGCTGTTTTTT
TRBJ1-1 NA NA TRBV11-2 13 CASSLQPSTEAFF TGTGCCAGCAGCTTACAGCCCAGCACTGAAGCTTTCTTT
TRBJ1-2 NA NA TRBV6-6 14 CASMFDPGGYGYTF TGTGCCAGCATGTTCGATCCGGGAGGGTATGGCTACACCTTC
TRBJ2-7 NA NA TRBV6-5 14 CASSYFGNSYEQYF TGTGCCAGCAGTTACTTTGGGAACTCCTACGAGCAGTACTTC
TRBJ1-1 NA NA TRBV6-6 13 CASSYSGSTEAFF TGTGCCAGCAGTTACTCAGGGAGCACTGAAGCTTTCTTT
TRBJ2-1 NA NA TRBV19 13 CASSIYVRDEQFF TGTGCCAGTAGTATTTATGTTAGGGATGAGCAGTTCTTC
TRBJ1-4 NA NA TRBV5-1 14 CASSQISTNEKLFF TGCGCCAGCAGCCAGATTTCAACTAATGAAAAACTGTTTTTT
TRBJ2-4 TRBD2 NA TRBV2 12 CASKGGGSIQYF TGTGCCAGCAAAGGCGGGGGGAGCATTCAGTACTTC
TRBJ1-2 NA NA TRBV29-1 12 CSVSETNYGYTF TGCAGCGTCTCGGAGACTAACTATGGCTACACCTTC
TRBJ1-2 NA NA TRBV4-1 14 CASSQGADGGGYTF TGCGCCAGCAGCCAAGGAGCGGACGGAGGAGGCTACACCTTC
TRBJ1-1 NA NA TRBV7-7 13 CASSEKMNTEAFF TGTGCTAGCAGCGAAAAGATGAACACTGAAGCTTTCTTT
TRBJ1-5 NA NA TRBV5-1 14 CASSYPQGNQPQHF TGCGCCAGCAGCTACCCTCAGGGTAACCAGCCCCAGCATTTT
TRBJ1-1 TRBD1 NA TRBV7-3 13 CASSLRQGSEAFF TGTGCCAGCAGCTTAAGACAGGGGTCTGAAGCTTTCTTT
TRBJ1-3 NA few TRBV5-8 14 CASTLRGSGNTIYF TGTGCCAGCACCCTACGCGGCTCTGGAAACACCATATATTTT
TRBJ1-3 NA NA TRBV6-6 14 CASSSRGTGNTIYF TGTGCCAGCAGTTCCAGGGGAACTGGAAACACCATATATTTT
TRBJ2-7 NA NA TRBV5-6 13 CASSWDNSYEQYF TGTGCCAGCAGCTGGGACAACTCCTACGAGCAGTACTTC
TRBJ1-1 NA NA TRBV5-1 15 CASSGEGSSNTEAFF TGCGCCAGCAGTGGAGAGGGATCTTCGAACACTGAAGCTTTCTTT
TRBJ2-4 NA NA TRBV5-5 14 CASSFLGQEDIQYF TGTGCCAGCAGCTTTCTGGGGCAGGAGGACATTCAGTACTTC
TRBJ1-2 NA NA TRBV6-1 12 CASPGQNYGYTF TGTGCCAGTCCTGGGCAGAACTATGGCTACACCTTC
TRBJ2-1 NA NA TRBV5-1 14 CASSLGDHYNEQFF TGCGCCAGCAGCTTGGGGGACCACTACAATGAGCAGTTCTTC
TRBJ2-3 NA NA TRBV19 15 CASSIGGTSTDTQYF TGTGCCAGTAGTATTGGCGGAACTAGCACAGATACGCAGTATTTT
TRBJ1-1 NA NA TRBV29-1 15 CSVTPTGNTNTEAFF TGCAGCGTTACCCCTACGGGGAACACGAACACTGAAGCTTTCTTT
TRBJ2-6 TRBD1 NA TRBV5-1 22 CASSTLGTTGTGVNSGANVLTF TGCGCCAGCTCGACGCTTGGAACGACCGGGACAGGGGTTAACTCTGGGGCCAACGTCCTGACTTTC
TRBJ1-5 NA once TRBV6-1 14 CASSLDQSNQPQHF TGTGCCAGCAGTTTAGACCAAAGCAATCAGCCCCAGCATTTT
TRBJ2-1 TRBD2 NA TRBV7-7 17 CASSQGPGTSVFDEQFF TGTGCTAGCAGCCAGGGGCCCGGGACTAGCGTCTTCGATGAGCAGTTCTTC
TRBJ1-1 NA NA TRBV11-2 13 CASSQQGVAEAFF TGTGCCAGCAGCCAGCAGGGCGTGGCTGAAGCTTTCTTT
TRBJ1-5 NA NA TRBV6-5 14 CASSYTQSNQPQHF TGTGCCAGCAGTTACACACAGAGCAATCAGCCCCAGCATTTT
TRBJ2-3 TRBD1 NA TRBV4-1 17 CASSPSGTAFGADTQYF TGCGCCAGCAGCCCCTCCGGGACAGCCTTTGGGGCAGATACGCAGTATTTT
TRBJ1-2 NA NA TRBV6-5 14 CASSYSGVGDGYTF TGTGCCAGCAGTTACTCAGGGGTGGGCGATGGCTACACCTTC
TRBJ2-7 NA NA TRBV5-1 16 CASSLDGGIGSYEQYF TGCGCCAGCAGCTTGGACGGCGGGATAGGGTCCTACGAGCAGTACTTC
TRBJ2-2 TRBD2 NA TRBV9 16 CASSAASGTNTGELFF TGTGCCAGCAGTGCCGCCAGCGGGACGAACACCGGGGAGCTGTTTTTT
TRBJ2-5 NA few TRBV25-1 14 CASSESVRIATRYF TGTGCCAGCAGTGAATCAGTGCGGATAGCGACGCGGTACTTC
TRBJ2-1 TRBD2 NA TRBV11-3 18 CASSLDLSSGRFYNEQFF TGTGCCAGCAGCTTAGATCTGTCTAGCGGGAGGTTCTACAATGAGCAGTTCTTC
TRBJ2-1 NA NA TRBV6-6 15 CASSRADRYYNEQFF TGTGCCAGCAGTAGAGCGGACAGATACTACAATGAGCAGTTCTTC
TRBJ2-5 NA NA TRBV11-3 14 CASRSGDKAETQYF TGTGCCAGCAGATCAGGGGACAAAGCGGAGACCCAGTACTTC
TRBJ2-3 NA NA TRBV5-1 13 CASNIGGTNTQYF TGCGCCAGCAACATTGGGGGCACTAATACGCAGTATTTT
TRBJ2-7 NA few TRBV6-1 12 CASSSQNYEQYF TGTGCCAGCAGTTCTCAAAACTACGAGCAGTACTTC
TRBJ1-2 NA NA TRBV19 13 CASSIQRSGGYTF TGTGCCAGTAGTATACAAAGGTCGGGTGGCTACACCTTC
TRBJ2-7 TRBD1 NA TRBV11-2 15 CASSAITGGFLEQYF TGTGCCAGCAGCGCCATTACAGGGGGCTTCCTCGAGCAGTACTTC
TRBJ1-5 NA NA TRBV7-8 12 CASSPGVGPQHF TGTGCCAGCAGTCCCGGGGTCGGGCCCCAGCATTTT
TRBJ2-7 TRBD1 NA TRBV19 18 CASSIELWRDRGSYEQYF TGTGCCAGTAGTATAGAGTTATGGCGCGACAGGGGGTCCTACGAGCAGTACTTC
TRBJ1-4 NA few TRBV6-1 12 CASSEDYEKLFF TGTGCCAGCAGTGAAGATTATGAAAAACTGTTTTTT
TRBJ2-3 TRBD2 NA TRBV14 18 CASSQDAPLAGGTDTQYF TGTGCCAGCAGCCAAGATGCTCCACTAGCGGGGGGCACAGATACGCAGTATTTT
TRBJ1-2 NA NA TRBV6-6 15 CASSYFASANYGYTF TGTGCCAGCAGTTACTTTGCCTCAGCTAACTATGGCTACACCTTC
TRBJ1-1 TRBD1 NA TRBV10-3 14 CAIKTTGGITEAFF TGTGCCATCAAAACGACAGGGGGCATCACTGAAGCTTTCTTT
TRBJ2-5 NA few TRBV19 11 CASSEGSYPYF TGTGCCAGTAGTGAGGGGTCTTATCCGTACTTC
TRBJ2-1 TRBD2 NA TRBV4-1 18 CASSQVDMGLAGHNEQFF TGCGCCAGCAGCCAAGTGGATATGGGTCTAGCGGGTCACAATGAGCAGTTCTTC
TRBJ1-2 NA NA TRBV12-5 13 CASGFDGTLRYTF TGTGCTAGTGGTTTCGACGGGACCTTACGCTACACCTTC
TRBJ1-5 NA NA TRBV28 17 CASSELYGTTLNQPQHF TGTGCCAGCAGCGAACTCTACGGGACAACCCTTAATCAGCCCCAGCATTTT
TRBJ2-7 TRBD2 once TRBV5-1 20 CASSFGVSFKREGPTYEQYF TGCGCCAGCAGCTTCGGTGTTAGTTTTAAGCGGGAGGGTCCCACCTACGAGCAGTACTTC
TRBJ2-3 TRBD1 NA TRBV6-1 14 CASSDGTGVDTQYF TGTGCCAGCAGTGACGGGACAGGGGTAGATACGCAGTATTTT
TRBJ2-1 TRBD1 NA TRBV5-4 15 CASVDGQDPYNEQFF TGTGCCAGCGTCGATGGACAGGATCCTTACAATGAGCAGTTCTTC
TRBJ1-2 NA NA TRBV5-1 12 CASSLGRDGYTF TGCGCCAGCAGCTTGGGAAGGGATGGCTACACCTTC